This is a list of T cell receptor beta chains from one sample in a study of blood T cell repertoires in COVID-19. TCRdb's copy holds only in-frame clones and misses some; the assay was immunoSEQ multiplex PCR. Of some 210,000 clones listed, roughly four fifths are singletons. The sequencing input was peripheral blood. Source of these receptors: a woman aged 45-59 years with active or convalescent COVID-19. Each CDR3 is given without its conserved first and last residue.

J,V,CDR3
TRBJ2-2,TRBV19,ASSNKRETGELF
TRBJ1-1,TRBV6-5,ASTLQFTEAF
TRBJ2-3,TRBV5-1,ASSLVPGSTDTQY
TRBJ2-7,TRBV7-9,ASSVNYEQY
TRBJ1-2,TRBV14,ASSQDSPSYGYT
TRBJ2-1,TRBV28,ASTTPSSGNNEQF
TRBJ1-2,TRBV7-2,ASSPGKRLMYGYT
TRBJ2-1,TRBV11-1,ASRFTSATYNEQF
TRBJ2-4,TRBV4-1,ASSQGRGVAKNIQY
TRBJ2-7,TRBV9,ASSVGSPGGYEQY
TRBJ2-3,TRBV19,ASSDGQGLPPGTQY
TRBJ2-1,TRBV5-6,ATNLAGGLFPLYNEQF
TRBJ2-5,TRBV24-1,ATSAGTGSKAQY
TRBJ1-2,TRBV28,ASSALGYYGYT
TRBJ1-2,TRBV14,ASSQAGARGYT
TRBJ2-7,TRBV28,ASNPSTSGRYEQY
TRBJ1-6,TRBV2,ASSGAGGSPLH
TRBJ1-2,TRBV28,ASSFRAGGIYGYT
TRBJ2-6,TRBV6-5,AGVTAGANVLT
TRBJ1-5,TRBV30,AWSTGGPAPQH
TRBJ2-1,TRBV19,ASSPVAGDNEQF
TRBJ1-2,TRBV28,ASSFYGGYT
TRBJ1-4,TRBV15,ATSPRQRNEKLF
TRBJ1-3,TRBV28,ASRRWSPSGNTIY